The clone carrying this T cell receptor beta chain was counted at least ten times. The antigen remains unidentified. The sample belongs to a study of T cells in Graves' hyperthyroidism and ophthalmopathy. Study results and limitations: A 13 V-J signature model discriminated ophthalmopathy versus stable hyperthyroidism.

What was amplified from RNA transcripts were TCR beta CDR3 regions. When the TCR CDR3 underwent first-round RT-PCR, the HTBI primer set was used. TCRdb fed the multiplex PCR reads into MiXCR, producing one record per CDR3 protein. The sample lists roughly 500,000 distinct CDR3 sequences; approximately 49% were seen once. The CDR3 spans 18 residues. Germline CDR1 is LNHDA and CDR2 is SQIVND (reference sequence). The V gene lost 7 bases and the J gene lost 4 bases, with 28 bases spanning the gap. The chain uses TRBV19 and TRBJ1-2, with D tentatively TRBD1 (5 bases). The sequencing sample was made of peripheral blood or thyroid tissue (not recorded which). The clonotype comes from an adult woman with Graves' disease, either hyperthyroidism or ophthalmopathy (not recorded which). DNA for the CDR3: TGTGCCAGTACCACTCCGGATCGCAATAGGGGTACAGTCTATGGCTACACCTTC. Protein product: CASTTPDRNRGTVYGYTF.